This T cell receptor beta chain was observed in a study of T cell responses to AZD1222 COVID-19 vaccine (dated by TCRdb to about 2021). About the full investigation: AZD1222 recipients whose second dose came at about 4 weeks and those whose second dose came at about 12 weeks were combined into one group, since spike-specific TCR depth and breadth did not differ between the two schedules. A total of 233 trial participants underwent TCR sequencing, of whom approximately 210 received two doses of AZD1222 and some 25 received two doses of the MenACWY control vaccine. Trial participants were enrolled by age into 18-55, 56-69 and 70-plus year subgroups, with 148, 28 and 57 TCR-sequenced participants respectively.

Trimming accounts for 7 bases at V and 6 bases at J, while the number of junction bases matched to no gene is 11. The CDR3, cysteine through phenylalanine, is 13 amino acids long. Only the CDR3 part of the read is kept: 39 bases, read in frame from the first base. CDR1 SQVTM and CDR2 ANQGSEA were looked up in the germline V gene. Read against the paper, the sample's time point label means: baseline before first vaccination. Vaccinee samples came from UK trials COV001 and COV002, including a single-blind randomized controlled phase 2/3 trial of AZD1222 (ChAdOx1 nCoV-19) in healthy adults. Trial participant PBMC samples were collected at day 0 and day 28 after the second dose for TCRbeta chain sequencing. About this clone itself: The antigen it binds to is not known. Base-call qualities are not available, and no considerably larger clone is one nucleotide away.

Results the study describes overall, beyond this receptor: Reportedly, close to half of the unique spike-specific TCRs recognized epitopes lying outside the regions that are mutated in the B.1.351 and B.1.1.7 variants. Conclusions about previously exposed vaccinees are limited, since just six AZD1222 recipients were seropositive for SARS-CoV-2 at baseline. Because no day 14 peak-response samples were available, repertoires were characterized only after the peak T cell response. In the small 56-69-year group, the increase in depth fell short of significance, most likely because of low power. Participants were mostly white British, with more females than males. The authors suggested clonal diversity may have been underestimated. A significant rise in spike-specific TCR breadth and depth was observed after two AZD1222 doses relative to day 0 and relative to MenACWY recipients. CD4 TCRs associated with the vaccine covered the entire spike protein, and the dominant responses were in regions 160-218 and 743-854.

The CDR3 regions of human TCRbeta chains were analyzed by immunosequencing. The study's own analysis went as follows. TCRs in the repertoires were compared against a reference library of SARS-CoV-2-specific TCRs that had been generated with the MIRA antigen-specificity platform. Breadth was defined as the fraction of unique TCRs that were SARS-CoV-2-associated. Depth was defined as the fraction of total T cells that were SARS-CoV-2-associated. Using the MIRA data, each spike-specific TCR was assigned both to the spike region to which the TCR was reactive and to a CD4 or CD8 class. Log10-transformed breadth and depth values were compared by one-way ANOVA with Sidak's multiple comparisons tests. This immuneACCESS table, as held by TCRdb, lists in-frame sequences with V and J called but not all clones. Of the missing ones, under half trace to an unresolved V gene in checked studies; the others have no known cause. The D gene and trimming were derived from the DNA, and the V and J assignments and clone size from that table. The sample records over 100,000 clones, around nine tenths of which are singletons. Approximately 1.7% of the sample is in the top ten clones.

The rearranged segments are TRBV29-1 and TRBJ1-2; the junction holds 7 bases that match TRBD1. The specimen comprised peripheral blood, sampled on day 0 of AZD1222 vaccination. This receptor was taken from an adult in good health. The nucleotides are TGCAGCGACCGACCGACAGGGAGGCATGGCTACACCTTC. This sequence encodes CSDRPTGRHGYTF.